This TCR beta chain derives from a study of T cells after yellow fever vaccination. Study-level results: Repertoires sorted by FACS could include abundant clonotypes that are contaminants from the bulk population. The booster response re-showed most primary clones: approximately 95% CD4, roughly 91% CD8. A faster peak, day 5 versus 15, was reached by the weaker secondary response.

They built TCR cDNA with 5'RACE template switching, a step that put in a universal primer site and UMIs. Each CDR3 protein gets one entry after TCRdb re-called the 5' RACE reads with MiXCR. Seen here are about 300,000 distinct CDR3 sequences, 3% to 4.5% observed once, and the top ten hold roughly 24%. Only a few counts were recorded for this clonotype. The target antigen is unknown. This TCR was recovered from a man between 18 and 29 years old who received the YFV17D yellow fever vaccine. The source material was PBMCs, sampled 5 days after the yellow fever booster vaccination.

CDR3 sequence reads: CASRTDSLNYGYTF. In nucleotides, the CDR3 is TGTGCCAGCAGAACAGATTCCCTTAACTATGGCTACACCTTC. The gene calls are TRBV6-6 and TRBJ1-2; no firm D call. Trimming removed 6 bases at V and 1 base at J, with 12 bases between. The CDR3 extends over 14 amino acids. Germline V gene sequence: CDR1 MNHNY, CDR2 SVGAGI (reference sequence).